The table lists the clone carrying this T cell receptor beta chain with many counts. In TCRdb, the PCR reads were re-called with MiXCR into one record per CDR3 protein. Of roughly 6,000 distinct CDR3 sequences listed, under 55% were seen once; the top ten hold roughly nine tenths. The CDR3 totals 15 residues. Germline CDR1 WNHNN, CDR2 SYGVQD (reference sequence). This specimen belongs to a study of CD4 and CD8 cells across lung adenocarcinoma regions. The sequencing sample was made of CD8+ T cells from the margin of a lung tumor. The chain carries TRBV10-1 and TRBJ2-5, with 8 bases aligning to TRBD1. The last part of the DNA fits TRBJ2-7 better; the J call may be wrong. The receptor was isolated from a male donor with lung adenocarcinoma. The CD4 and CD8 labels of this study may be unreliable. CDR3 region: CASSEMTGALGEQYF. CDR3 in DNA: TGCGCCAGCAGTGAGATGACAGGGGCGCTGGGCGAGCAGTACTTC.